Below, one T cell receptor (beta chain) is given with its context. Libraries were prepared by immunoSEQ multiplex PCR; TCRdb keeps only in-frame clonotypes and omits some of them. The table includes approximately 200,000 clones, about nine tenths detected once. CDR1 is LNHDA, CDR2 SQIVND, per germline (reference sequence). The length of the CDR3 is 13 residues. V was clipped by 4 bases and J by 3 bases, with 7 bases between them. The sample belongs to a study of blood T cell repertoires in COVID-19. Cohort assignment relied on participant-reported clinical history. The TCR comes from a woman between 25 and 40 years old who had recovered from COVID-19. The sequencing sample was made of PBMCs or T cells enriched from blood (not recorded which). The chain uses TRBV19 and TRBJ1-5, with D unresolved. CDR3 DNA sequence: TGTGCCAGTAGTAAGAGGGTCAATCAGCCCCAGCATTTT. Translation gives CASSKRVNQPQHF.